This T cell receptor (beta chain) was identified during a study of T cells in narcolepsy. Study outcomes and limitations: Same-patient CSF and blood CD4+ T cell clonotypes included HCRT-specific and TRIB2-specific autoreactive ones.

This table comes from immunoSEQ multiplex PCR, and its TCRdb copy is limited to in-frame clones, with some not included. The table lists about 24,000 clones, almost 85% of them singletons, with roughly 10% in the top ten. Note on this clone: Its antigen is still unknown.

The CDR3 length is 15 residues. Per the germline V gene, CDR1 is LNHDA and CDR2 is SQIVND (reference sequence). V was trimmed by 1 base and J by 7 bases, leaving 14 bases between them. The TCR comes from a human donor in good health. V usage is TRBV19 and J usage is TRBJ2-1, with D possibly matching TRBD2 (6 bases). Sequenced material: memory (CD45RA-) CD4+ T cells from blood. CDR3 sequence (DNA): TGTGCCAGTAGTATAGGAGCGGGCCGGGAGAATGAGCAGTTCTTC. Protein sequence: CASSIGAGRENEQFF.